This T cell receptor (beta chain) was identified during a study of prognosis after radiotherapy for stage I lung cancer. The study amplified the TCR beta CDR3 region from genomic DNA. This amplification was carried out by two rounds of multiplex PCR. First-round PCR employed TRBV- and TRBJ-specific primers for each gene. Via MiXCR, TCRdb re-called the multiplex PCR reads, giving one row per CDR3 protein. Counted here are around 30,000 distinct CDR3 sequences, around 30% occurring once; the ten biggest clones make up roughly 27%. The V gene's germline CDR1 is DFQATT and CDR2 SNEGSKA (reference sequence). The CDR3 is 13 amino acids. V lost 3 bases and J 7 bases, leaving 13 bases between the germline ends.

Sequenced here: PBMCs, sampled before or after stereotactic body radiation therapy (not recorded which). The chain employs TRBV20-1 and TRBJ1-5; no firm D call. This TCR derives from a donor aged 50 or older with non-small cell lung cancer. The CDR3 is CSASGQTAQPQHF. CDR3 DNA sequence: TGCAGTGCTAGTGGTCAGACGGCCCAGCCCCAGCATTTT.